A single sample gave rise to the 24 T cell receptor beta chains below, sequenced in a study of response to subunit inactivated influenza vaccine. TCRdb reprocessed the RT-PCR reads via MiXCR and lists one record per CDR3 protein. The sample comprises 630,000 or so distinct CDR3 sequences, 15% to 19% of which are singletons, and 9.5% to 13% rests with the top ten. This specimen was PBMCs from blood, taken less than 13 days after vaccination. These receptor sequences come from a man aged 45-60 years who received an inactivated influenza vaccine.

This clonotype has only a few counts. The chain has TRBV19 and TRBJ1-1; 10 bases match TRBD1. Germline CDR1 LNHDA, CDR2 SQIVND (reference sequence). The CDR3 is made up of 16 amino acids. The ends lost 4 bases at V and 4 bases at J; junction bases unmatched: 9. CDR3 nucleotides: TGTGCCAGTAGTACGACACGGACAGGGGGGACCACTGAAGCTTTCTTT. Its protein is CASSTTRTGGTTEAFF.

This clonotype was observed a few times. The chain joins TRBV12-3 or TRBV12-4 to TRBJ2-7; a weak D match, TRBD1 (6 bases). The CDR3 runs 14 residues. V lost 3 bases to trimming and J lost 0 bases, with 9 bases between them. The CDR3 sequence is CASSFWGPSYEQYF. The CDR3 bases are TGTGCCAGCAGTTTTTGGGGGCCCTCCTACGAGCAGTACTTC.

This clonotype was recorded at least ten times. J is TRBJ1-5 and V is TRBV27; no firm D call. Germline V gene lookup returns CDR1 MNHEY and CDR2 SMNVEV (reference sequence). This CDR3 is 13 amino acids long. V was cut by 3 bases and J by 0 bases, with 3 bases left in between. Written as DNA, the CDR3 is TGTGCCAGCAGTTTTTATAGCAATCAGCCCCAGCATTTT. Encoded protein: CASSFYSNQPQHF.

The chain employs TRBV14 and TRBJ2-3; possibly TRBD2 for D (5 bases). The CDR3 totals 17 residues. Trimming took off 3 bases at V and 2 bases at J, with 18 bases between the two ends. The germline V gene has CDR1 SGHDN and CDR2 FVKESK. CDR3 nucleotides: TGTGCCAGCAGCCAGAGAGGCGGGTTACCCTACACAGATACGCAGTATTTT. Translated, it gives CASSQRGGLPYTDTQYF.

J is TRBJ1-1 and V is TRBV20-1; D not resolved. Trimming stripped 0 bases from V and 7 bases from J, with 9 bases between. CDR1 is DFQATT and CDR2 is SNEGSKA in the germline V gene (reference sequence). The CDR3 covers 12 residues. CDR3 region: CSARDQRIEAFF. CDR3 sequence (DNA): TGCAGTGCTAGAGATCAAAGGATTGAAGCTTTCTTT.

This clonotype has just a few counts. The gene calls are TRBV20-1 and TRBJ1-5, with unresolved D. The germline V and J ends were trimmed by 4 bases and 0 bases, with 4 bases remaining between them. CDR1 is DFQATT, CDR2 SNEGSKA, per germline (reference sequence). The length of the CDR3 is 12 residues. The CDR3 DNA reads as TGCAGTGCTATGTCTAGCAATCAGCCCCAGCATTTT. As protein: CSAMSSNQPQHF.

The chain combines TRBV4-3 with TRBJ2-7; no definite D call. CDR3 length: 17 amino acids. V gave up 0 bases and J gave up 3 bases, with 18 bases separating them. The germline CDR1 and CDR2 sequences are LGHNA and YSLEER. CDR3 nucleotide sequence: TGCGCCAGCAGCCAAGAGGTTCGCGGATCCTTCCGCTACGAGCAGTACTTC. Translating gives CASSQEVRGSFRYEQYF.

This clonotype was observed at least ten times. V and J are TRBV5-1 and TRBJ1-3; maybe TRBD1 (6 bases). The V end was cut by 0 bases, the J end by 0 bases, with 13 bases between. The CDR3 is made up of 17 amino acids. Germline V CDR1 and CDR2: SGHRS, YFSETQ. The chain's CDR3 is CASSLGSGTSSGNTIYF. In DNA form, the CDR3 reads TGCGCCAGCAGCTTGGGGTCGGGGACAAGCTCTGGAAACACCATATATTTT.

This clonotype has more than one count but fewer than ten. V usage is TRBV12-3 or TRBV12-4 and J usage is TRBJ2-1; the D gene could be TRBD1 or TRBD2 (5 bases each). Trimming shortened V by 3 bases and J by 5 bases, and 20 bases separated the two germline ends. There are 17 residues in the CDR3. The CDR3 nucleotides are TGTGCCAGCAGTTTTATGGGGGTAGGGCGCCTCAACAATGAGCAGTTCTTC. It translates to CASSFMGVGRLNNEQFF.

This clonotype has ten or more counts. The chain carries TRBV29-1 and TRBJ2-2, with TRBD2 identical over 13 bases. The CDR3 length is 13 residues. V lost 7 bases and J lost 6; bases outside the gene matches: 2. Germline CDR1 is SQVTM and CDR2 is ANQGSEA. The CDR3 region is CSAGLAGAGELFF. CDR3 sequence (DNA): TGCAGCGCAGGACTAGCGGGAGCCGGGGAGCTGTTTTTT.

This clonotype was seen a few times. V usage is TRBV4-3 and J usage is TRBJ2-3; 9 positions agree with TRBD2. V lost 0 bases and J lost 2; bases outside the gene matches: 6. Per the germline V gene, CDR1 is LGHNA and CDR2 is YSLEER. The CDR3 is 17 amino acids. The CDR3 loop is CASSQDFLAGYTDTQYF. The CDR3 nucleotides are TGCGCCAGCAGCCAAGATTTTCTAGCGGGGTACACAGATACGCAGTATTTT.

The chain couples TRBV2 to TRBJ1-4; possible D gene TRBD1, 6 bases. V lost 8 bases and J 8 bases, leaving 21 bases between the germline ends. CDR3 length: 15 amino acids. Germline V lookup: CDR1 SNHLY, CDR2 FYNNEI. CDR3 region: CASVQGGTVNEKLFF. CDR3 nucleotides: TGTGCCAGCGTACAGGGAGGGACGGTAAACGAAAAACTGTTTTTT.

The chain couples TRBV6-5 to TRBJ2-7, with 10 bases fitting TRBD1. CDR3 size: 15 residues. Germline-derived CDR1 and CDR2 are MNHEY and SVGAGI. V was pared by 2 bases and J by 6 bases, with 7 bases of the junction left unmatched. The CDR3 coding sequence is TGTGCCAGCAGTTACACCGGGACAGGGGCGGGCGAGCAGTACTTC. Its translation is CASSYTGTGAGEQYF.

This clonotype was seen a handful of times. V gene TRBV20-1 combines with J gene TRBJ1-2, with 7 nucleotides matching TRBD1. With V trimmed by 1 base and J by 0 bases, 11 bases remained unmatched. The CDR3 loop spans 17 amino acids. The germline gives CDR1 DFQATT, CDR2 SNEGSKA (reference sequence). The CDR3 loop reads CSARAQGGRETNYGYTF. CDR3 in DNA: TGCAGTGCTAGAGCCCAAGGGGGCCGCGAGACTAACTATGGCTACACCTTC.

DNA of the CDR3: TGTGCCAGCAGTTTATTGGGACAGGGGGCTTCTGAAGCTTTCTTT. It translates to CASSLLGQGASEAFF. The chain joins TRBV27 to TRBJ1-1; 12 bases align to TRBD1. Germline V gene data show CDR1 as MNHEY and CDR2 as SMNVEV (reference sequence). This CDR3 has 15 residues. Trimming removed 1 base from V and 6 bases from J; junction bases left unmatched: 3.

This clonotype was counted only a few times. This chain connects TRBV5-6 to TRBJ1-1; possibly TRBD1 for D (5 bases). Trimming removed 1 base at V and 8 bases at J, with 12 bases between. The CDR3 consists of 13 residues. Germline lookup yields CDR1 SGHDT and CDR2 YYEEEE. CDR3 nucleotides: TGTGCCAGCAGCTTGTATTCTGGGGGAGAAGCTTTCTTT. Amino acid sequence: CASSLYSGGEAFF.

The chain uses TRBV3-1 and TRBJ2-7; a possible D gene is TRBD2 (5 bases). This CDR3 is built from 16 residues. The germline V gene encodes CDR1 LGHDT and CDR2 YNNKEL (reference sequence). Trimming left V 1 base short and J 3 bases short, with 16 bases between. The chain's CDR3 is CASSQGRALGDYEQYF. The CDR3 bases are TGTGCCAGCAGCCAAGGGCGGGCCTTGGGAGACTACGAGCAGTACTTC.

CDR3 in DNA: TGTGCCAGCAGCTTACCCACCATACTAGCGGGCGCCCCAGCCACGCAGTATTTT. Its protein is CASSLPTILAGAPATQYF. The chain carries TRBV11-2 and TRBJ2-3; TRBD2 matches 9 bases. CDR1 SGHAT and CDR2 FQNNGV come from the germline V gene. The CDR3 is made up of 18 amino acids. V lost 2 bases and J lost 9; bases outside the gene matches: 18. Based on the CDR3 plus reference TRBV11-2 and TRBJ2-3, the full variable domain is EAGVAQSPRYKIIEKRQSVAFWCNPISGHATLYWYQQILGQGPKLLIQFQNNGVVDDSQLPKDRFSAERLKGVDSTLKIQPAKLEDSAVYLCASSLPTILAGAPATQYFGPGTRLTVL.

The chain's CDR3 is CAGSYSGLTDTQYF. As DNA, the CDR3 is TGTGCCGGATCTTACAGTGGCCTCACAGATACGCAGTATTTT. The chain recombines TRBV30 with TRBJ2-3; no reliable D call. This CDR3 has 14 residues. Between the trimmed V and J ends, which lost 8 bases and 2 bases, there was a span of 17 bases. Germline CDR1 and CDR2: GTSNPN and SVGIG (reference sequence). Filled out from reference TRBV30 and TRBJ2-3, the complete variable domain reads SQTIHQWPATLVQPVGSPLSLECTVEGTSNPNLYWYRQAAGRGLQLLFYSVGIGQISSEVPQNLSASRPQDRQFILSSKKLLLSDSGFYLCAGSYSGLTDTQYFGPGTRLTVL.

This clonotype has just a few counts. CDR3 amino acids: CASSTTGTGMNTEAFF. In DNA, the CDR3 is TGTGCCAGCAGTACGACCGGGACAGGGATGAACACTGAAGCTTTCTTT. The chain uses TRBV28 and TRBJ1-1; 9 nucleotides align to TRBD1. Germline CDR1 reads MDHEN; CDR2 reads SYDVKM. The CDR3 length is 16 residues. With V trimmed by 5 bases and J by 0 bases, 7 bases remained unmatched.

This clonotype turned up a few times. The chain recombines TRBV27 with TRBJ2-7, with D possibly TRBD1 on 5 matching bases. The CDR3 totals 14 residues. From germline, CDR1 is MNHEY and CDR2 SMNVEV (reference sequence). V was pared by 5 bases and J by 5 bases, with 16 bases between. The CDR3 is CASSLHQGRNEQYF. For the CDR3, the DNA is TGTGCCAGCAGTCTTCACCAGGGTCGCAACGAGCAGTACTTC.

This clonotype has a handful of counts. The chain carries TRBV29-1 and TRBJ2-7, with 10 bases lining up with TRBD1. Germline V gene data show CDR1 as SQVTM and CDR2 as ANQGSEA. The CDR3 runs to 13 residues. V lost 6 bases, J lost 1 base, and 3 bases stayed unmatched. The CDR3 DNA follows: TGCAGCGTATGGGACAGGGGATCCTACGAGCAGTACTTC. Translating it yields CSVWDRGSYEQYF.

This clonotype has just a few counts. The chain has TRBV19 and TRBJ2-7; tentative D call: TRBD2 (7 bases). The CDR3 sequence is 13 residues long. CDR1 is LNHDA, CDR2 SQIVND, per germline (reference sequence). Trimming stripped 4 bases from V and 2 bases from J, with 9 bases between. The CDR3 loop is CASSTGGPYEQYF. CDR3 sequence (DNA): TGTGCCAGTAGTACGGGGGGCCCCTACGAGCAGTACTTC.

This chain links TRBV11-2 with TRBJ1-1; TRBD1 is a possible D gene (6 bases). V dropped 5 bases and J dropped 2 bases, with 15 bases sitting between them. CDR3 size: 15 residues. Per the germline V gene, CDR1 is SGHAT and CDR2 is FQNNGV. The CDR3 coding sequence is TGTGCCAGCAGCCTAACGGACAGCGTAAACACTGAAGCTTTCTTT. Its translation: CASSLTDSVNTEAFF.